The 25 T cell receptor beta chains presented below share a single source sample, sequenced in a study of radiotherapy plus CTLA-4 blockade in lung cancer. Clones were read by immunoSEQ multiplex PCR, and TCRdb kept only the in-frame ones, dropping some. The repertoire consists of more than 95,000 clones, with about four fifths occurring once and the leading ten covering approximately 2.8%. The sample here was peripheral blood, taken from a patient treated with radiotherapy plus ipilimumab. The source is a human donor with non-small cell lung cancer who had a partial response to radiotherapy plus ipilimumab. Some clones in this sample may be carry-over from other donors' samples.

This clone was recorded a few times. The chain joins TRBV30 to TRBJ2-3, with a weak D call TRBD2 (5 bases). The germline V gene encodes CDR1 GTSNPN and CDR2 SVGIG (reference sequence). CDR3 length equals 14 residues. V lost 0 bases and J 2 bases, leaving 9 bases between the germline ends. CDR3: CAWSVGLTTDTQYF. The DNA of the CDR3 is TGTGCCTGGAGTGTAGGACTCACCACAGATACGCAGTATTTT.

V is TRBV20-1 and J is TRBJ2-7; no firm D call. The CDR3 loop spans 11 amino acids. Trimming took 6 bases from V and 6 from J, leaving 12 bases between them. The germline CDR1 and CDR2 sequences are DFQATT and SNEGSKA (reference sequence). CDR3 loop: CSASMATEQYF. The DNA of the CDR3 is TGCAGTGCCAGTATGGCAACCGAGCAGTACTTC.

V usage is TRBV14 and J usage is TRBJ1-2; TRBD1 matches 9 bases. Germline CDR1 reads SGHDN; CDR2 reads FVKESK. The CDR3 covers 14 residues. Losses at the gene ends were 1 base for V and 4 bases for J; bases not matched to a gene: 1. The CDR3 is CASSQGTGAYGYTF. As DNA, the CDR3 is TGTGCCAGCAGCCAAGGGACAGGGGCCTATGGCTACACCTTC.

In regard to this clone: This specimen includes other DNA sequences encoding the same CDR3. V gene TRBV18 combines with J gene TRBJ2-7; 11 nucleotides line up with TRBD1. Germline values: CDR1 KGHSH, CDR2 LQKENI. J was trimmed by 4 bases and V by 5 bases; bases with no gene match: 10. The CDR3 consists of 16 residues. The CDR3 reads CASSDPGQGGDYEQYF. CDR3 coding DNA: TGTGCCAGCTCAGATCCGGGACAGGGGGGAGATTACGAGCAGTACTTC.

The chain employs TRBV7-3 and TRBJ2-1; 8 positions agree with TRBD2. This CDR3 has 14 residues. Germline V gene sequence: CDR1 SGHTA, CDR2 FQGTGA. The J segment lost 9 bases and the V segment lost 1 base, leaving 5 bases of the junction unmatched. CDR3 in DNA: TGTGCCAGCAGCTTAAACGTCGGGAGGGTTGAGCAGTTCTTC. This codes for CASSLNVGRVEQFF.

This sequence joins TRBV28 and TRBJ1-2; perhaps TRBD1 as D (5 bases). Germline assignment: CDR1 MDHEN and CDR2 SYDVKM. The V gene lost 6 bases and the J gene lost 4 bases, with 18 bases spanning the gap. The CDR3 has 15 residues. The CDR3 nucleotides are TGTGCCAGCAGCCCCAGATCAGGGTTCTTCTATGGCTACACCTTC. Protein: CASSPRSGFFYGYTF.

V is TRBV10-3 and J is TRBJ1-6, with no clear D. V was pared by 0 bases and J by 7 bases, with 7 bases between. Germline V gene lookup returns CDR1 ENHRY and CDR2 SYGVKD. CDR3 length: 14 residues. The CDR3 is CAISESFQNSPLHF. CDR3 DNA sequence: TGTGCCATCAGTGAGTCGTTCCAGAATTCACCCCTCCACTTT.

The rearrangement uses TRBV10-3 and TRBJ2-7; tentatively, D is TRBD1 (6 bases). This CDR3 has 15 amino acids. Trimming took 3 bases from V and 1 from J, leaving 13 bases between them. Germline V gene sequence: CDR1 ENHRY, CDR2 SYGVKD. In DNA, the CDR3 is TGTGCCATCAGTGACGGGACACGGGATTCCTACGAGCAGTACTTC. Translation gives CAISDGTRDSYEQYF.

J is TRBJ2-5 and V is TRBV6-5; TRBD2 aligns across 10 bases. CDR1 is MNHEY, CDR2 SVGAGI, per germline. The CDR3 sequence is 14 residues long. V lost 3 bases and J lost 4; bases outside the gene matches: 2. As DNA, the CDR3 is TGTGCCAGCAGTTATGCTAGCGGGGGAGAGACCCAGTACTTC. As protein: CASSYASGGETQYF.

The J gene is TRBJ1-2, the V gene TRBV6-1, with 8 bases matching TRBD1. The CDR3 spans 12 residues. From germline, CDR1 is MNHNS and CDR2 SASEGT. J gave up 5 bases and V 6 bases, and 2 bases lay outside the gene matches. CDR3 residues: CASSRTGYGYTF. CDR3 bases: TGTGCCAGCAGCCGGACAGGGTATGGCTACACCTTC.

The chain employs TRBV19 and TRBJ1-5, with D unresolved. The germline V and J ends were trimmed by 4 bases and 0 bases, with 7 bases remaining between them. The length of the CDR3 is 14 residues. In germline, CDR1 is LNHDA, CDR2 SQIVND (reference sequence). The CDR3 region has the DNA TGTGCCAGTAGTAACATCGATAGCAATCAGCCCCAGCATTTT. Its translation: CASSNIDSNQPQHF.

The chain has TRBV5-1 and TRBJ2-6; D is uncertain. Trimming removed 0 bases from V and 0 bases from J, with 13 bases in between. CDR1 and CDR2 (germline): SGHRS, YFSETQ. The CDR3 is made up of 18 amino acids. CDR3 nucleotide sequence: TGCGCCAGCAGCTTGGCATACAGAGAAAGCTCTGGGGCCAACGTCCTGACTTTC. Its translation is CASSLAYRESSGANVLTF.

The count of this clone is one. The chain links TRBV5-1 to TRBJ2-3; tentatively, D is TRBD1 (6 bases). The CDR3 totals 16 residues. The germline CDR1 and CDR2 sequences are SGHRS and YFSETQ. V was cut by 3 bases and J by 2 bases, with 16 bases left in between. CDR3 nucleotide sequence: TGCGCCAGCAGCTCCCGGCAGGGGTCCCCCACAGATACGCAGTATTTT. This codes for CASSSRQGSPTDTQYF.

The V and J genes are TRBV4-2 and TRBJ2-2; D is ambiguous. This CDR3 contains 14 residues. With 4 bases removed from V and 6 bases from J, the gap between germline ends came to 12 bases. CDR1 is LGHNA, CDR2 YNFKEQ, per germline. Here the CDR3 DNA reads TGTGCCAGCAGCCTAGAAAGACGGGCCGGGGAGCTGTTTTTT. Translated, it gives CASSLERRAGELFF.

This clone was picked up one time. The gene calls are TRBV27 and TRBJ2-2; possible D gene TRBD1, 6 bases. Trimming cost V 7 bases and J 7 bases, with 13 bases left between them. The germline V gene encodes CDR1 MNHEY and CDR2 SMNVEV (reference sequence). CDR3 length: 13 residues. CDR3 DNA: TGTGCCAGCACAGGGGATTATGGCGGGGAGCTGTTTTTT. Its protein product is CASTGDYGGELFF.

V gene TRBV7-3 combines with J gene TRBJ2-7; TRBD2 agrees at 8 bases. The germline V gene encodes CDR1 SGHTA and CDR2 FQGTGA. V was clipped by 2 bases and J by 3 bases; unmatched bases: 3. The CDR3 length is 14 residues. Here the CDR3 reads CASSLAGGGYEQYF. The DNA of the CDR3 is TGTGCCAGCAGCTTAGCGGGAGGAGGCTACGAGCAGTACTTC.

The rearrangement uses TRBV9 and TRBJ2-5; 7 nucleotides line up with TRBD2. The V gene's germline CDR1 is SGDLS and CDR2 YYNGEE. The V and J ends lost 0 bases and 5 bases, in that order; junction bases with no gene match: 10. This CDR3 spans 16 amino acids. The CDR3 bases are TGTGCCAGCAGCGTAGCTACGGCCGGGGGGTTCGAGACCCAGTACTTC. This translates into CASSVATAGGFETQYF.

V and J are TRBV27 and TRBJ1-6; 9 bases match TRBD1. V shed 5 bases and J 9 bases; nucleotides not matched to a gene: 2. Germline V gene sequence: CDR1 MNHEY, CDR2 SMNVEV (reference sequence). CDR3 length: 13 residues. The CDR3 is CASSNRGRSPLHF. CDR3 coding DNA: TGTGCCAGCAGTAACAGGGGGCGTTCACCCCTCCACTTT.

The J gene is TRBJ2-7, the V gene TRBV7-6; 10 positions match TRBD1. The germline gives CDR1 SGHVS, CDR2 FNYEAQ. The CDR3 consists of 15 residues. The trim removed 1 base at V and 2 bases at J, leaving 2 bases unmatched. This CDR3 reads CASSLEGQGPYEQYF. DNA for the CDR3: TGTGCCAGCAGCTTAGAGGGACAGGGGCCCTACGAGCAGTACTTC. The full variable domain, its missing parts supplied by reference TRBV7-6 and TRBJ2-7, is GAGVSQSPRYKVTKRGQDVALRCDPISGHVSLYWYRQALGQGPEFLTYFNYEAQQDKSGLPNDRFSAERPEGSISTLTIQRTEQRDSAMYRCASSLEGQGPYEQYFGPGTRLTVT.

This chain joins TRBV9 and TRBJ1-3; D is unclear. This CDR3 is built from 14 residues. Trimming pared 4 bases from V and 4 bases from J, leaving 12 bases between. CDR1 and CDR2 (germline): SGDLS, YYNGEE. In nucleotides, the CDR3 is TGTGCCAGCAGCCCCGGCCGGGAGGGAAACACCATATATTTT. Residues: CASSPGREGNTIYF.

The J gene is TRBJ1-1, the V gene TRBV18, with 7 bases that match TRBD1. Trimming cost V 8 bases and J 4 bases; bases outside gene matches: 10. Germline V CDR1 and CDR2: KGHSH, LQKENI. The CDR3 covers 14 residues. Here the CDR3 reads CASTRDSASTEAFF. The CDR3, as DNA: TGTGCCAGCACACGGGACAGCGCAAGCACTGAAGCTTTCTTT. Together with reference TRBV18 and TRBJ1-1, the CDR3 gives the full variable domain: NAGVMQNPRHLVRRRGQEARLRCSPMKGHSHVYWYRQLPEEGLKFMVYLQKENIIDESGMPKERFSAEFPKEGPSILRIQQVVRGDSAAYFCASTRDSASTEAFFGQGTRLTVV.

The chain has TRBV21-1 and TRBJ2-3; TRBD2, as called in the table, went unchecked against the DNA. TRBV21-1 is a pseudogene locus. The CDR3 runs to 17 residues. The CDR3 coding sequence is TGTGCCAGCAGCTATAGCGGGCGAAGACTCACCACAGATACGCAGTATTTT. Its translation: CASSYSGRRLTTDTQYF.

The chain uses TRBV6-5 and TRBJ1-1, with a weak D call TRBD1 (5 bases). Germline lookup yields CDR1 MNHEY and CDR2 SVGAGI. Trimming pared 3 bases from V and 14 bases from J, leaving 13 bases between. This CDR3 contains 11 residues. Here the CDR3 reads CASSYEAGYFF. CDR3 in DNA: TGTGCCAGCAGTTATGAGGCAGGGTACTTCTTT.

This clone was detected only once. The chain joins TRBV6-1 to TRBJ2-7; the match to TRBD2 covers 13 bases. The CDR3 loop spans 14 amino acids. With V trimmed by 8 bases and J by 5 bases, 6 bases remained unmatched. Germline CDR1 is MNHNS and CDR2 is SASEGT. The CDR3 DNA reads as TGTGCCAGCGGCCGGACTAGCGGGGGCCACGAGCAGTACTTC. Its translation is CASGRTSGGHEQYF.

The chain links TRBV6-6 to TRBJ2-3; a possible D gene is TRBD1 (5 bases). Trimming stripped 2 bases from V and 1 base from J, with 10 bases between. This CDR3 comprises 15 residues. CDR1 and CDR2 from the germline V gene are MNHNY and SVGAGI (reference sequence). The CDR3 loop reads CASSYGAAGTDTQYF. CDR3 bases: TGTGCCAGCAGTTACGGGGCCGCGGGCACAGATACGCAGTATTTT.